The T cell receptor (beta chain) described here comes from a study of blood T cells in healthy people across ages. Study-wide background: With template switching, about one barcoded beta molecule was captured per two T cells. Study results and caveats: Diversity was higher, and naive CD4+ cells more numerous, in long-lived donors than in aged donors.

Deletions cut 2 bases from V and 11 bases from J, with 18 bases between. Per the germline V gene, CDR1 is ENHRY and CDR2 is SYGVKD. The CDR3 runs to 14 residues. Of note for this clonotype: Its antigen is currently unknown.

The use of a sample-barcoded 5' primer and a J-beta primer mix characterized a second PCR of about 6 to 11 cycles. A template-switch adaptor with 12 random nucleotides tagged each cDNA molecule. MiXCR was run by TCRdb on the 5' RACE reads, yielding one entry per CDR3 protein. This sample has 1.2 million to 1.5 million distinct CDR3 sequences, with approximately 59% found just once. The chain recombines TRBV10-3 with TRBJ2-5, with a weak D call TRBD2 (6 bases). The specimen was blood. This sequence originates from a man younger than 30 in good health. CDR3 region: CAISEGDGGFEQYF. In DNA, the CDR3 is TGTGCCATCAGTGAGGGGGATGGGGGGTTTGAGCAGTACTTC.